This T cell receptor (beta chain) is from a study of T cell responses to AZD1222 COVID-19 vaccine. Turning to this clone: The antigen remains unidentified.

Study-wide results and caveats: The donors showed a predominance of white British ancestry and of females, with possible underestimation of clonal diversity. Spike-specific TCR breadth and depth grew following two AZD1222 doses.

The method was immunoSEQ multiplex PCR; TCRdb's version includes in-frame clones alone and lacks a portion of them. Counted here are 100,000 to 150,000 clones, roughly 82% occurring once; the ten biggest clones make up about 29%. The germline gives CDR1 KGHSH, CDR2 LQKENI. This CDR3 is built from 14 residues. Trimming took 2 bases from V and 8 from J, leaving 15 bases between them. Sequences were derived from peripheral blood, sampled 28 days after the second AZD1222 dose. J is TRBJ1-2 and V is TRBV18; possibly TRBD1 for D (6 bases). This clonotype was obtained from an adult who received the AZD1222 COVID-19 vaccine. Here the CDR3 reads CASSPSPDSQGYTF. The CDR3 DNA follows: TGTGCCAGCTCACCATCCCCGGACAGTCAGGGCTACACCTTC. Filled out from reference TRBV18 and TRBJ1-2, the complete variable domain reads NAGVMQNPRHLVRRRGQEARLRCSPMKGHSHVYWYRQLPEEGLKFMVYLQKENIIDESGMPKERFSAEFPKEGPSILRIQQVVRGDSAAYFCASSPSPDSQGYTFGSGTRLTVV.